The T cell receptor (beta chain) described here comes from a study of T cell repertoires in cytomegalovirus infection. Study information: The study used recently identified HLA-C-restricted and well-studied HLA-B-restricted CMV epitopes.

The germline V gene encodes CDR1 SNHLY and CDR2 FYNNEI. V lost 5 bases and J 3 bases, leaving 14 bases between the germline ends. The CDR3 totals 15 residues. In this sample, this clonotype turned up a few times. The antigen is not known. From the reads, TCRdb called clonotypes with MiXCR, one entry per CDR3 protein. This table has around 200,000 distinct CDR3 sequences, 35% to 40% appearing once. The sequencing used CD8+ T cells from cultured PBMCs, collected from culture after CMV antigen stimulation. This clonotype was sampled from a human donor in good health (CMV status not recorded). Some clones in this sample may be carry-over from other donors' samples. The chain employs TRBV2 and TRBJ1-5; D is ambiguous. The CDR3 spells CASSMGGLYNQPQHF. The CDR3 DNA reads TGTGCCAGCAGTATGGGAGGCCTGTACAATCAGCCCCAGCATTTT.